This passage covers 28 T cell receptor beta chains from one sample sequenced in a study of T cells in Graves' hyperthyroidism and ophthalmopathy. What was amplified from RNA transcripts were TCR beta CDR3 regions. The HTBI primer set served for first-round RT-PCR of the TCR CDR3. MiXCR was run by TCRdb on the multiplex PCR reads, yielding one entry per CDR3 protein. The sample lists about 290,000 distinct CDR3 sequences, roughly 13% occurring once. What was sequenced was blood. Receptor source: a middle-aged woman with Graves' hyperthyroidism.

This clonotype was detected many times. The chain has TRBV2 and TRBJ1-6; unclear D gene. The germline V gene encodes CDR1 SNHLY and CDR2 FYNNEI. Trimming pared 7 bases from V and 7 bases from J, leaving 11 bases between. CDR3 size: 13 residues. The CDR3 sequence: CASKGFLNSPLHF. As DNA, the CDR3 is TGTGCCAGCAAGGGTTTCCTGAATTCACCCCTCCACTTT.

This clonotype came up many times. The chain combines TRBV20-1 with TRBJ1-1, with a possible D match to TRBD1 (6 bases). Trimming removed 7 bases from V and 7 bases from J, with 13 bases in between. This CDR3 contains 11 residues. Germline V CDR1 and CDR2: DFQATT, SNEGSKA (reference sequence). The CDR3 coding sequence is TGCAGTGGGGGTCAGGGGATTGAAGCTTTCTTT. Protein: CSGGQGIEAFF.

This clonotype has ten or more counts. The gene calls are TRBV12-3 or TRBV12-4 and TRBJ1-3; D gene unclear. V was shortened by 5 bases and J by 0 bases, with 11 bases between the two germline ends. CDR3 size: 15 residues. The CDR3 DNA sequence: TGTGCCAGCAGTGCCCTTGAAGTCTCTGGAAACACCATATATTTT. Translating gives CASSALEVSGNTIYF.

This clonotype was observed many times. This chain uses TRBV27 with TRBJ1-2; no clear D gene. The V gene lost 5 bases and the J gene lost 5 bases, with 18 bases spanning the gap. The germline CDR1 and CDR2 sequences are MNHEY and SMNVEV (reference sequence). The CDR3 covers 15 residues. The CDR3 DNA reads TGTGCCAGCAGTCCGGACCGGGATGTTCCGTATGGCTACACCTTC. Amino acid sequence: CASSPDRDVPYGYTF.

J is TRBJ2-1 and V is TRBV19; a weak D match, TRBD2 (5 bases). CDR3 length: 13 amino acids. V lost 11 bases and J 6 bases, leaving 17 bases between the germline ends. Germline CDR1 LNHDA, CDR2 SQIVND (reference sequence). The CDR3 coding sequence is TGTGCCGTTCCGGGAAGAACCATCAATGAGCAGTTCTTC. Translating gives CAVPGRTINEQFF.

There are many counts of this clonotype. The V gene is TRBV12-3 or TRBV12-4, the J gene TRBJ2-3; 9 nucleotides align to TRBD1. The length of the CDR3 is 16 residues. The J segment lost 8 bases and the V segment lost 5 bases, leaving 14 bases of the junction unmatched. The CDR3 DNA is TGTGCCAGCAGTCCCACGCGGACAGGGGCAGGACTTACGCAGTATTTT. Residues: CASSPTRTGAGLTQYF.

This clonotype came up many times. The chain combines TRBV20-1 with TRBJ1-1; D might be TRBD1 (6 bases). CDR1 and CDR2 from the germline V gene are DFQATT and SNEGSKA (reference sequence). Trimming pared 5 bases from V and 7 bases from J, leaving 20 bases between. CDR3 length: 14 residues. CDR3 sequence (DNA): TGCAGTGCTTCCGGGACACGGCTCTGGGGTGAAGCTTTCTTT. It is translated as CSASGTRLWGEAFF.

The sample holds many counts of this clonotype. The V call is TRBV11-1, the J call TRBJ2-1; D may match TRBD1 or TRBD2 (5 bases each). Looked up from germline, CDR1 is SGHAT and CDR2 is FQDESV (reference sequence). Trimming removed 4 bases at V and 7 bases at J, with 20 bases between. The CDR3 runs 16 residues. The CDR3 protein is CASSSSGTLGNNEQFF. CDR3 nucleotide sequence: TGTGCCAGCAGCTCATCCGGGACCCTCGGAAATAATGAGCAGTTCTTC. Filled out from reference TRBV11-1 and TRBJ2-1, the complete variable domain reads EAEVAQSPRYKITEKSQAVAFWCDPISGHATLYWYRQILGQGPELLVQFQDESVVDDSQLPKDRFSAERLKGVDSTLKIQPAELGDSAMYLCASSSSGTLGNNEQFFGPGTRLTVL.

The rearrangement links TRBV9 to TRBJ2-2; 12 bases align to TRBD1. The CDR3 extends over 17 amino acids. Germline-derived CDR1 and CDR2 are SGDLS and YYNGEE. V was pared by 3 bases and J by 6 bases, with 9 bases of the junction left unmatched. The CDR3 spells CASSAGTGGNWAGELFF. Here the CDR3 DNA reads TGTGCCAGCAGCGCCGGGACAGGGGGCAATTGGGCCGGGGAGCTGTTTTTT.

This clonotype has ten or more counts. The gene calls are TRBV15 and TRBJ1-1; 9 bases are shared with TRBD1. Germline V gives CDR1 LNHNV, CDR2 YYDKDF (reference sequence). V dropped 1 base and J dropped 4; count of bases not matched to a gene: 4. The CDR3 has 15 residues. The CDR3 coding sequence is TGTGCCACCAGCAGAGTCACAGGGGGCCCCACTGAAGCTTTCTTT. This encodes CATSRVTGGPTEAFF.

This clonotype was counted between two and nine times. The rearrangement links TRBV14 to TRBJ2-7; TRBD2 aligns across 7 bases. After removal of 5 bases from V and 2 bases from J, the junction contained 6 bases not matched to a gene. Germline CDR1 SGHDN, CDR2 FVKESK. This CDR3 is 14 amino acids long. Here the CDR3 DNA reads TGTGCCAGCAGCAGTAGACTAGCCCCCTACGAGCAGTACTTC. Residues: CASSSRLAPYEQYF.

In its sample, this clonotype was seen many times. CDR3 bases: TGTGCCAGCAGTTCGACAGGGTCAGGGGGTGGCTACACCTTC. Protein sequence: CASSSTGSGGGYTF. The chain couples TRBV28 to TRBJ1-2, with TRBD1 identical over 7 bases. Germline V CDR1 and CDR2: MDHEN, SYDVKM. The CDR3 has 14 amino acids. The trim removed 4 bases at V and 7 bases at J, leaving 9 bases unmatched.

The table lists this clonotype with many counts. V usage is TRBV6-5 and J usage is TRBJ2-7; TRBD2 is a possible D gene (5 bases). Trimming removed 2 bases from V and 2 bases from J, with 7 bases in between. This CDR3 has 13 amino acids. The germline V gene encodes CDR1 MNHEY and CDR2 SVGAGI. Here the CDR3 DNA reads TGTGCCAGCAGTTACGGGAGAGCCTACGAGCAGTACTTC. Translation gives CASSYGRAYEQYF.

This clonotype was picked up many times. The chain uses TRBV12-3 or TRBV12-4 and TRBJ1-4; 8 nucleotides align to TRBD1. V lost 6 bases to trimming and J lost 13 bases; unmatched junction nucleotides: 13. CDR3 length equals 14 residues. The CDR3 DNA is TGTGCCAGCAGACTAGACAGGGGACAGTCGAGACTGTTTTTT. This encodes CASRLDRGQSRLFF.

In this sample, this clonotype turned up many times. V is TRBV12-3 or TRBV12-4 and J is TRBJ2-7; 7 positions match TRBD2. J gave up 0 bases and V 6 bases, and 14 bases lay outside the gene matches. The CDR3 loop spans 17 amino acids. CDR3 nucleotide sequence: TGTGCCAGCAGCCGGTCGGTACTAGCGCGGAGCTCCTACGAGCAGTACTTC. This codes for CASSRSVLARSSYEQYF.

This clonotype was seen more than once but under ten times. The chain links TRBV7-9 to TRBJ1-4; TRBD1 is a possible D gene (6 bases). The CDR3 has 15 amino acids. Trimming left V 5 bases short and J 2 bases short, with 12 bases between. The V gene's germline CDR1 is SEHNR and CDR2 FQNEAQ (reference sequence). DNA for the CDR3: TGTGCCAGCAGCCGGAACAGGGCGACTAATGAAAAACTGTTTTTT. Protein: CASSRNRATNEKLFF.

This clonotype was observed many times. This rearrangement joins TRBV2 to TRBJ1-5, with D possibly matching TRBD1 (6 bases). With 5 bases removed from V and 1 base from J, the gap between germline ends came to 9 bases. CDR1 and CDR2 (germline): SNHLY, FYNNEI. The CDR3 runs to 14 residues. CDR3 DNA: TGTGCCAGCAGTCGCACAGGGAGCAATCAGCCCCAGCATTTT. Its translation is CASSRTGSNQPQHF.

This clonotype was counted a few times. The rearrangement joins TRBV14 to TRBJ2-1; 14 nucleotides match TRBD2. V shed 3 bases and J 2 bases; nucleotides not matched to a gene: 9. The CDR3 totals 19 residues. The germline gives CDR1 SGHDN, CDR2 FVKESK. CDR3 nucleotides: TGTGCCAGCAGCCACATCGGGACTAGCGGGAGAAGAGCCTACAATGAGCAGTTCTTC. It codes for CASSHIGTSGRRAYNEQFF.

This chain connects TRBV6-1 to TRBJ1-2; tentative D call: TRBD1 (5 bases). The germline V and J ends were trimmed by 5 bases and 7 bases, with 20 bases remaining between them. Germline values: CDR1 MNHNS, CDR2 SASEGT. The CDR3 loop spans 15 amino acids. The CDR3 here is CASSTDFRDFSGYTF. The CDR3 nucleotides are TGTGCCAGCAGTACGGACTTCAGGGATTTCTCTGGCTACACCTTC.

This clonotype occurred a few times. The chain links TRBV27 to TRBJ2-3; D uncertain. The CDR3 length is 14 residues. Germline CDR1 and CDR2: MNHEY and SMNVEV (reference sequence). Between the trimmed V and J ends, which lost 0 bases and 0 bases, there was a span of 4 bases. Here the CDR3 DNA reads TGTGCCAGCAGTTTATCAGATAGCACAGATACGCAGTATTTT. Encoded protein: CASSLSDSTDTQYF.

This clonotype was seen ten or more times. The chain recombines TRBV10-3 with TRBJ1-2; 7 bases line up with TRBD1. J lost 8 bases, V lost 0 bases, and 3 bases had no gene match. The germline gives CDR1 ENHRY, CDR2 SYGVKD. This CDR3 contains 13 residues. The CDR3, as DNA: TGTGCCATCAGTGAGTCCGGACAGGCAGGCTACACCTTC. Protein sequence: CAISESGQAGYTF.

This clonotype came up many times. The chain carries TRBV3-1 and TRBJ2-3, with a weak D call TRBD1 (6 bases). V was trimmed by 8 bases and J by 8 bases, leaving 23 bases between them. The CDR3 runs 15 residues. Looked up from germline, CDR1 is LGHDT and CDR2 is YNNKEL (reference sequence). The CDR3 bases are TGTGCCAGCCGCGAAGAGGGGACCTCCAGGGGTACGCAGTATTTT. This gives the protein CASREEGTSRGTQYF.

This clonotype was counted many times. The gene calls are TRBV5-5 and TRBJ2-7, with D unclear. The CDR3 is 14 amino acids. Germline CDR1 is SGHKS and CDR2 is YYEKEE (reference sequence). The V end lost 5 bases, the J end lost 3 bases, and 15 bases lay between the germline ends. The CDR3 region has the DNA TGTGCCAGCAGTTTCGGAGACCTTGTCTACGAGCAGTACTTC. Its protein is CASSFGDLVYEQYF.

This clonotype was seen repeatedly, ten times or more. The chain carries TRBV7-9 and TRBJ2-5; D might be TRBD2 (5 bases). CDR1 is SEHNR and CDR2 is FQNEAQ in the germline V gene (reference sequence). The CDR3 is 15 residues long. The germline V and J ends were trimmed by 5 bases and 4 bases, with 17 bases remaining between them. In nucleotides, the CDR3 is TGTGCCAGCAGCCCCCCTTCCGTGGGAGCAGAGACCCAGTACTTC. This codes for CASSPPSVGAETQYF.

The V and J genes are TRBV24-1 and TRBJ2-1; D call uncertain. V was clipped by 3 bases and J by 0 bases, with 8 bases between them. Per germline, CDR1 KGHDR and CDR2 SFDVKD. The CDR3 runs to 15 residues. CDR3 in amino acids: CATSDASRSYNEQFF. The CDR3 DNA follows: TGTGCCACCAGTGATGCTAGTCGCTCCTACAATGAGCAGTTCTTC.

At least ten counts were recorded for this clonotype. The chain recombines TRBV6-4 with TRBJ2-7; 7 positions agree with TRBD1. The CDR3 extends over 13 amino acids. Germline trimming cut 2 bases from V and 5 bases from J; bases unmatched to any gene: 3. CDR1 is MRHNA and CDR2 is SNTAGT in the germline V gene. This CDR3 is CASSDPGGNEQYF. The DNA for the CDR3 is TGTGCCAGCAGTGACCCAGGGGGAAACGAGCAGTACTTC.

This clonotype came up many times. The chain carries TRBV3-1 and TRBJ2-3; 10 bases fit TRBD2. Germline V lookup: CDR1 LGHDT, CDR2 YNNKEL (reference sequence). Unmatched junction bases numbered 7, after V lost 4 bases and J lost 3 bases. There are 16 residues in the CDR3. As DNA, the CDR3 is TGTGCCAGCAGCCTTATAAGCGGGAGGGGGACAGATACGCAGTATTTT. Translating it yields CASSLISGRGTDTQYF.

This clonotype has a count of ten or more. The chain combines TRBV6-2 or TRBV6-3 with TRBJ2-2; no clear D. The germline V gene encodes CDR1 MNHEY and CDR2 SVGEGT. V was clipped by 2 bases and J by 5 bases, with 9 bases between them. This CDR3 contains 14 residues. CDR3 DNA: TGTGCCAGCAGTTACCTCGCCGGGACCGGGGAGCTGTTTTTT. Its translation: CASSYLAGTGELFF.